What follows describes a single TCR beta chain. This sample was taken from a study of T cell changes during pregnancy in multiple sclerosis. The V gene end was trimmed by 2 bases and the J gene end by 4 bases; junction bases not matched to a gene: 1. The CDR3 spans 15 residues. From germline, CDR1 is SGDLS and CDR2 YYNGEE. Profiling relied on immunoSEQ multiplex PCR, and the TCRdb table lists in-frame clones only, not all of them. This table holds fewer than 85,000 clones, roughly 93% found once. The sequence was collected from a female donor with multiple sclerosis, enrolled in a pregnancy study. The sequences come from peripheral blood, collected in the second trimester of pregnancy. The J gene is TRBJ2-7, the V gene TRBV9, with 15 bases aligning to TRBD2. The CDR3 region is CASSVGTSGGYEQYF. DNA for the CDR3: TGTGCCAGCAGCGTCGGGACTAGCGGGGGGTACGAGCAGTACTTC.